The 29 T cell receptor beta chains given below trace back to one sample, sequenced in a study of T cell responses to AZD1222 COVID-19 vaccine. The assay was immunoSEQ multiplex PCR, and TCRdb's table has in-frame clones only and misses some. The sample shows over 75,000 clones, approximately 90% of them seen only once. This material consisted of peripheral blood, taken on day 0 of AZD1222 vaccination. The receptor source for this set is an adult in good health.

A remark on this clone: Other DNA sequences within the sample encode an identical CDR3. The rearrangement uses TRBV30 and TRBJ1-1; a possible D gene is TRBD1 (6 bases). The germline V gene encodes CDR1 GTSNPN and CDR2 SVGIG (reference sequence). There are 12 residues in the CDR3. Trimming took 2 bases from V and 5 from J, leaving 9 bases between them. The CDR3 loop is CAWSPQGTEAFF. For the CDR3, the DNA is TGTGCCTGGAGTCCACAGGGAACTGAAGCTTTCTTT. The whole variable domain, filled in from reference TRBV30 and TRBJ1-1, reads SQTIHQWPATLVQPVGSPLSLECTVEGTSNPNLYWYRQAAGRGLQLLFYSVGIGQISSEVPQNLSASRPQDRQFILSSKKLLLSDSGFYLCAWSPQGTEAFFGQGTRLTVV.

The CDR3 sequence: CASSGPRNYQNTEAFF. CDR3 sequence (DNA): TGTGCCAGTTCGGGGCCGCGAAACTATCAGAACACTGAAGCTTTCTTT. The genes are TRBV19 and TRBJ1-1, with D perhaps matching TRBD1 (5 bases). Germline V CDR1 and CDR2: LNHDA, SQIVND (reference sequence). Trimming removed 8 bases at V and 1 base at J, with 20 bases between. The CDR3 covers 16 residues.

V gene TRBV7-2 combines with J gene TRBJ2-2; 9 bases fit TRBD1. CDR3 length: 15 residues. The trim removed 5 bases at V and 4 bases at J, leaving 5 bases unmatched. Germline V gene lookup returns CDR1 SGHTA and CDR2 FQGNSA. The CDR3 nucleotides read TGTGCCAGCAGCGGCAGGGGACAGGGCACCGGGGAGCTGTTTTTT. Its protein is CASSGRGQGTGELFF.

V and J are TRBV6-5 and TRBJ1-2; 7 bases line up with TRBD1. Germline CDR1 is MNHEY and CDR2 is SVGAGI. CDR3 length equals 15 residues. The V segment lost 0 bases and the J segment 4 bases; nucleotides outside the gene matches: 5. CDR3 loop: CASSYSEGALYGYTF. The CDR3 region has the DNA TGTGCCAGCAGTTACTCAGAGGGGGCACTCTATGGCTACACCTTC.

The genes are TRBV5-5 and TRBJ2-7; 9 nucleotides agree with TRBD1. V dropped 4 bases and J dropped 2; count of bases not matched to a gene: 7. The CDR3 covers 15 residues. Per the germline V gene, CDR1 is SGHKS and CDR2 is YYEKEE (reference sequence). The CDR3 protein is CASSSRDRATYEQYF. The CDR3 DNA reads TGTGCCAGCAGCAGCCGGGACAGGGCCACCTACGAGCAGTACTTC.

V and J are TRBV12-3 or TRBV12-4 and TRBJ1-2; 8 bases align to TRBD1. Trimming took 3 bases from V and 8 from J; bases not matched to a gene: 2. The CDR3 length is 12 residues. The chain's CDR3 is CASSLTGEGYTF. The CDR3 DNA reads as TGTGCCAGCAGTTTGACAGGGGAAGGCTACACCTTC.

This chain links TRBV5-4 with TRBJ1-1; the D is unclear. CDR1 is SGHNT, CDR2 YYREEE, per germline (reference sequence). V lost 5 bases and J lost 2, with 13 bases in between. The CDR3 is 14 residues long. The CDR3 DNA sequence: TGTGCCAGCAGATCACGGGAGGGAAACACTGAAGCTTTCTTT. It specifies CASRSREGNTEAFF. The whole variable domain, remainder taken from reference TRBV5-4 and TRBJ1-1, is ETGVTQSPTHLIKTRGQQVTLRCSSQSGHNTVSWYQQALGQGPQFIFQYYREEENGRGNFPPRFSGLQFPNYSSELNVNALELDDSALYLCASRSREGNTEAFFGQGTRLTVV.

This rearrangement joins TRBV5-1 to TRBJ1-1; D is undetermined. CDR1 and CDR2 (germline): SGHRS, YFSETQ. V lost 2 bases, J lost 4 bases, and 9 bases lay in between. There are 13 residues in the CDR3. In DNA form, the CDR3 reads TGCGCCAGCAGCTTCGAAGAGAGCACTGAAGCTTTCTTT. It encodes CASSFEESTEAFF.

The chain combines TRBV3-1 (or the pseudogene TRBV3-2) with TRBJ1-4; D not resolved. The germline V gene encodes CDR1 LGHDT and CDR2 YNNKEL (reference sequence). V shed 0 bases and J shed 6 bases, with 11 bases lying between them. This CDR3 comprises 15 residues. This chain's CDR3 is CASSQEGTRDEKLFF. DNA for the CDR3: TGTGCCAGCAGCCAAGAGGGTACTCGGGATGAAAAACTGTTTTTT.

The chain joins TRBV27 to TRBJ1-3; a weak D match, TRBD1 (5 bases). Deletions cut 7 bases from V and 10 bases from J, with 17 bases between. Germline CDR1 reads MNHEY; CDR2 reads SMNVEV (reference sequence). The CDR3 sequence is 13 residues long. The CDR3 region has the DNA TGTGCCAGCACCCTCGGGACCGGTCGAACCATATATTTT. This codes for CASTLGTGRTIYF.

V and J are TRBV7-2 and TRBJ2-5; D uncertain. The germline V and J ends were trimmed by 5 bases and 4 bases, with 11 bases remaining between them. The CDR3 covers 13 residues. Germline CDR1 is SGHTA and CDR2 is FQGNSA. CDR3 coding DNA: TGTGCCAGCAGCCGGAGTAGCCGAGAGACCCAGTACTTC. Protein product: CASSRSSRETQYF. Full variable domain (remainder filled in from reference TRBV7-2 and TRBJ2-5): GAGVSQSPSNKVTEKGKDVELRCDPISGHTALYWYRQSLGQGLEFLIYFQGNSAPDKSGLPSDRFSAERTGGSVSTLTIQRTQQEDSAVYLCASSRSSRETQYFGPGTRLLVL.

The V gene is TRBV5-1, the J gene TRBJ2-1; no reliable D call. Germline-derived CDR1 and CDR2 are SGHRS and YFSETQ. This CDR3 contains 14 residues. V lost 0 bases, J lost 10 bases, and 14 bases lay in between. The CDR3 here is CASSLAVTPGEQFF. The CDR3 DNA is TGCGCCAGCAGCTTGGCCGTAACTCCCGGGGAGCAGTTCTTC.

This chain links TRBV19 with TRBJ2-7; 7 bases are shared with TRBD1. From germline, CDR1 is LNHDA and CDR2 SQIVND (reference sequence). The V segment lost 9 bases and the J segment 1 base; nucleotides outside the gene matches: 6. CDR3 length: 13 amino acids. The CDR3 region has the DNA TGTGCCAGCTCCGGGACAGTTTCCTACGAGCAGTACTTC. This gives the protein CASSGTVSYEQYF.

The chain uses TRBV18 and TRBJ1-1; D gene unclear. Germline values: CDR1 KGHSH, CDR2 LQKENI. V dropped 8 bases and J dropped 0 bases, with 10 bases sitting between them. CDR3 length: 13 amino acids. The CDR3 loop is CASAGFMNTEAFF. The CDR3 nucleotides are TGTGCCAGCGCCGGGTTCATGAACACTGAAGCTTTCTTT.

The chain employs TRBV15 and TRBJ1-1; 7 bases match TRBD1. The ends lost 1 base at V and 4 bases at J; junction bases unmatched: 3. The CDR3 length is 14 residues. Germline CDR1 LNHNV, CDR2 YYDKDF (reference sequence). CDR3 sequence (DNA): TGTGCCACCAGCAGAGGGGACAGCGGCACTGAAGCTTTCTTT. Translation gives CATSRGDSGTEAFF.

The CDR3 DNA reads TGTGCCAGAAGCAATCGGAACACTGAAGCTTTCTTT. Translating gives CARSNRNTEAFF. The chain couples TRBV5-3 to TRBJ1-1, with no clear D. Being an ORF, TRBV5-3 has a function that is uncertain. The CDR3 has 12 amino acids. V dropped 4 bases and J dropped 1 base, with 5 bases sitting between them.

The chain is built from TRBV27 and TRBJ2-2, with 16 bases fitting TRBD2. Losses at the gene ends were 5 bases for V and 4 bases for J; bases not matched to a gene: 7. Germline lookup yields CDR1 MNHEY and CDR2 SMNVEV (reference sequence). CDR3 size: 18 residues. The CDR3 bases are TGTGCCAGCAGTACCGGGACTAGCGGGGGGGGCCCCACCGGGGAGCTGTTTTTT. Translated, it gives CASSTGTSGGGPTGELFF.

The chain employs TRBV7-8 and TRBJ2-5, with 10 bases aligning to TRBD1. The CDR3 length is 15 residues. The V segment lost 2 bases and the J segment 5 bases; nucleotides outside the gene matches: 5. The germline gives CDR1 SGHVS, CDR2 FQNEAQ. The CDR3 here is CASSLRQGAIETQYF. CDR3 DNA: TGTGCCAGCAGCTTAAGACAGGGGGCGATCGAGACCCAGTACTTC.

This chain joins TRBV7-2 and TRBJ1-4, with D possibly TRBD1 on 6 matching bases. Germline V gene sequence: CDR1 SGHTA, CDR2 FQGNSA. The CDR3 loop spans 15 amino acids. V was pared by 4 bases and J by 2 bases, with 11 bases between. The CDR3, as DNA: TGTGCCAGCAGCTACCCAGGGGCGACTAATGAAAAACTGTTTTTT. It translates to CASSYPGATNEKLFF.

A few counts support this clone. The chain uses TRBV6-2 or TRBV6-3 and TRBJ2-2; 10 nucleotides align to TRBD2. The CDR3 runs to 15 residues. Per germline, CDR1 MNHEY and CDR2 SVGEGT. Trimming at V came to 2 bases and at J to 3 bases, leaving 0 bases not matched to a gene. The CDR3 spells CASSYGTSDTGELFF. The DNA for the CDR3 is TGTGCCAGCAGTTACGGGACTAGCGACACCGGGGAGCTGTTTTTT.

The chain has TRBV19 and TRBJ1-1; D remains ambiguous. The CDR3 is 14 amino acids. Germline CDR1 and CDR2: LNHDA and SQIVND (reference sequence). V was cut by 5 bases and J by 0 bases, with 10 bases left in between. The CDR3 DNA reads as TGTGCCAGTAGTCCCCGGTCTATGAACACTGAAGCTTTCTTT. Amino acid sequence: CASSPRSMNTEAFF.

The V and J genes are TRBV25-1 and TRBJ1-1; D gene ambiguous. Between the trimmed V and J ends, which lost 5 bases and 5 bases, there was a span of 12 bases. Looked up from germline, CDR1 is MGHDK and CDR2 is SYGVNS. CDR3 length: 13 residues. CDR3 nucleotides: TGTGCCAGCAGTCCCCAAGGAGTAACTGAAGCTTTCTTT. Its translation: CASSPQGVTEAFF.

V and J are TRBV5-4 and TRBJ1-1; D may be TRBD1 (5 bases). Trimming shortened V by 5 bases and J by 6 bases, and 17 bases separated the two germline ends. There are 14 residues in the CDR3. From germline, CDR1 is SGHNT and CDR2 YYREEE (reference sequence). CDR3 DNA: TGTGCCAGCAGAACCGGAGGGGAGGCCCCTGAAGCTTTCTTT. Its translation: CASRTGGEAPEAFF. Full variable domain (outside the CDR3, taken from reference TRBV5-4 and TRBJ1-1): ETGVTQSPTHLIKTRGQQVTLRCSSQSGHNTVSWYQQALGQGPQFIFQYYREEENGRGNFPPRFSGLQFPNYSSELNVNALELDDSALYLCASRTGGEAPEAFFGQGTRLTVV.

The V and J genes are TRBV18 and TRBJ1-1; weak D call: TRBD1 (6 bases). The germline V and J ends were trimmed by 8 bases and 0 bases, with 13 bases remaining between them. The length of the CDR3 is 14 residues. The germline V gene encodes CDR1 KGHSH and CDR2 LQKENI. CDR3 in DNA: TGTGCCAGCGGCAGACAGGCGCTGAACACTGAAGCTTTCTTT. Translated, it gives CASGRQALNTEAFF.

The chain employs TRBV7-2 and TRBJ2-7; either TRBD1 or TRBD2 may supply D (5 bases each). V shed 4 bases and J shed 2 bases, with 12 bases lying between them. The CDR3 consists of 14 residues. Germline V gene sequence: CDR1 SGHTA, CDR2 FQGNSA. The CDR3 DNA is TGTGCCAGCAGCTCTTTTCGGGACGCCTACGAGCAGTACTTC. It translates to CASSSFRDAYEQYF.

This clone appeared a single time. This sequence joins TRBV7-9 and TRBJ1-1; 7 bases fit TRBD1. Germline V gives CDR1 SEHNR, CDR2 FQNEAQ (reference sequence). The V gene end was trimmed by 5 bases and the J gene end by 3 bases; junction bases not matched to a gene: 6. The CDR3 length is 14 residues. The CDR3 protein is CASSTLTGYTEAFF. The CDR3 nucleotides read TGTGCCAGCAGCACCCTGACAGGGTACACTGAAGCTTTCTTT.

The gene calls are TRBV2 and TRBJ2-3; 8 nucleotides agree with TRBD1. J gave up 4 bases and V 6 bases, and 9 bases lay outside the gene matches. The CDR3 spans 15 residues. Germline V CDR1 and CDR2: SNHLY, FYNNEI. The CDR3 nucleotides are TGTGCCAGCAGACCTTCAGGGGGCTATGCAGATACGCAGTATTTT. Encoded protein: CASRPSGGYADTQYF.

This sequence joins TRBV3-1 (or the pseudogene TRBV3-2) and TRBJ2-7, with TRBD2 as a possible D gene (6 bases). The CDR3 length is 17 residues. Germline V gene data show CDR1 as LGHDT and CDR2 as YNNKEL (reference sequence). Between the trimmed V and J ends, which lost 5 bases and 0 bases, there was a span of 20 bases. The CDR3 nucleotides read TGTGCCAGCAGCGTGAAGCGGGCAGCGCTTAGCTCCTACGAGCAGTACTTC. It translates to CASSVKRAALSSYEQYF.

The CDR3 loop is CASSLLAYGYTF. The CDR3 nucleotides are TGTGCCAGCAGCTTATTGGCCTATGGCTACACCTTC. This chain links TRBV7-2 with TRBJ1-2, with unresolved D. Germline CDR1 SGHTA, CDR2 FQGNSA. V gave up 2 bases and J gave up 4 bases, with 5 bases separating them. The CDR3 has 12 amino acids.